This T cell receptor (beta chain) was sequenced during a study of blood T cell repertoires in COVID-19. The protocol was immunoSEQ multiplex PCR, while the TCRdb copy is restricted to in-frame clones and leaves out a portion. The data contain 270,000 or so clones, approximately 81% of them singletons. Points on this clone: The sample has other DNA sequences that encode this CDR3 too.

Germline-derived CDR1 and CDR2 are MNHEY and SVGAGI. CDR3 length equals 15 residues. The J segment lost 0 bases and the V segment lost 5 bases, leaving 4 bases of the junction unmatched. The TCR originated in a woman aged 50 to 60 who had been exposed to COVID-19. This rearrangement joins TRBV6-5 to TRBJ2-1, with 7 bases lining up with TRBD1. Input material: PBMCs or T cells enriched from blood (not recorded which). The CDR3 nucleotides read TGTGCCAGCAGTCCCCGGGACAGCTCCTACAATGAGCAGTTCTTC. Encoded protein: CASSPRDSSYNEQFF.